This is a list of T cell receptor beta chains from one sample in a study of T cells in Graves' hyperthyroidism and ophthalmopathy. In TCRdb, the multiplex PCR reads were re-called with MiXCR into one record per CDR3 protein. The data hold approximately 400,000 distinct CDR3 sequences, with approximately 14% observed a single time. The sequenced material came from blood. These receptor sequences come from a woman aged 55-69 years with Graves' hyperthyroidism. Both conserved end residues are part of each CDR3. The D gene is left open where the match is weak. Size is stated for part of the rows, as once, few or many counts, or as a class when the clone is expanded.

v_call: TRBV4-1
d_call: NA
j_call: TRBJ1-2
clone_size: NA
cdr3_aa: CASSQESRAANYGYTF
cdr3_nt: TGCGCCAGCAGCCAAGAAAGTCGGGCAGCCAACTATGGCTACACCTTC

v_call: TRBV20-1
d_call: NA
j_call: TRBJ2-3
clone_size: many
cdr3_aa: CSASGLFKQKTDTQYF
cdr3_nt: TGCAGTGCTAGCGGTCTATTTAAACAGAAGACAGATACGCAGTATTTT

v_call: TRBV27
d_call: NA
j_call: TRBJ1-5
clone_size: many
cdr3_aa: CASSLFGTRNQPQHF
cdr3_nt: TGTGCCAGCAGCTTATTCGGGACACGCAATCAGCCCCAGCATTTT

v_call: TRBV28
d_call: NA
j_call: TRBJ2-7
clone_size: NA
cdr3_aa: CASSPSRRWEVSYEQYF
cdr3_nt: TGTGCCAGCAGTCCCTCTAGACGGTGGGAGGTCTCCTACGAGCAGTACTTC

v_call: TRBV6-5
d_call: NA
j_call: TRBJ2-7
clone_size: many
cdr3_aa: CASSYRLDYEQYF
cdr3_nt: TGTGCCAGCAGTTACCGGCTAGACTACGAGCAGTACTTC

v_call: TRBV6-1
d_call: TRBD2
j_call: TRBJ2-2
clone_size: NA
cdr3_aa: CASSGGTSGSKAGELFF
cdr3_nt: TGTGCCAGCAGCGGCGGGACTAGCGGGAGTAAGGCTGGGGAGCTGTTTTTT

v_call: TRBV3-1
d_call: TRBD2
j_call: TRBJ2-1
clone_size: many
cdr3_aa: CASSHLGLAGGHEQFF
cdr3_nt: TGTGCCAGCAGCCATTTGGGACTAGCGGGAGGTCATGAGCAGTTCTTC

v_call: TRBV7-9
d_call: TRBD2
j_call: TRBJ2-7
clone_size: many
cdr3_aa: CASSLERGGYEQYF
cdr3_nt: TGTGCCAGCAGCTTAGAGCGGGGGGGCTACGAGCAGTACTTC

v_call: TRBV5-1
d_call: NA
j_call: TRBJ1-1
clone_size: many
cdr3_aa: CASSWRTGMNTEAFF
cdr3_nt: TGCGCCAGCAGCTGGAGAACAGGGATGAACACTGAAGCTTTCTTT

v_call: TRBV2
d_call: NA
j_call: TRBJ1-5
clone_size: many
cdr3_aa: CASSVGLAQPQHF
cdr3_nt: TGTGCCAGCAGTGTCGGCCTCGCGCAGCCCCAGCATTTT

v_call: TRBV20-1
d_call: TRBD2
j_call: TRBJ2-7
clone_size: many
cdr3_aa: CSARSGTSGTEQYF
cdr3_nt: TGCAGTGCTAGATCCGGGACTAGCGGGACTGAGCAGTACTTC

v_call: TRBV5-1
d_call: TRBD2
j_call: TRBJ2-2
clone_size: few
cdr3_aa: CASTLGLAFGELFF
cdr3_nt: TGCGCCAGCACCCTCGGACTAGCGTTCGGGGAGCTGTTTTTT

v_call: TRBV27
d_call: NA
j_call: TRBJ2-7
clone_size: NA
cdr3_aa: CASSRPPDYEQYF
cdr3_nt: TGTGCCAGCAGCCGCCCCCCAGACTACGAGCAGTACTTC

v_call: TRBV5-1
d_call: NA
j_call: TRBJ2-5
clone_size: many
cdr3_aa: CASSLGWTLETQYF
cdr3_nt: TGCGCCAGCAGCTTGGGATGGACACTGGAGACCCAGTACTTC

v_call: TRBV4-1
d_call: TRBD1
j_call: TRBJ2-7
clone_size: NA
cdr3_aa: CASSFRTGTAYEQYF
cdr3_nt: TGCGCCAGCAGCTTCAGGACAGGGACGGCCTACGAGCAGTACTTC

v_call: TRBV30
d_call: NA
j_call: TRBJ1-5
clone_size: few
cdr3_aa: CAWSAGSGNQPQHF
cdr3_nt: TGTGCCTGGAGTGCGGGCAGCGGCAATCAGCCCCAGCATTTT

v_call: TRBV27
d_call: TRBD1
j_call: TRBJ2-5
clone_size: NA
cdr3_aa: CASSTYSPGTEWQETQYF
cdr3_nt: TGCGCCAGCAGTACCTATAGTCCTGGGACAGAGTGGCAAGAGACCCAGTACTTC

v_call: TRBV2
d_call: NA
j_call: TRBJ2-3
clone_size: NA
cdr3_aa: CASSSSIGGTTDTQYF
cdr3_nt: TGTGCTAGCAGTTCATCCATCGGCGGAACCACAGATACGCAGTATTTT

v_call: TRBV12-3/TRBV12-4
d_call: NA
j_call: TRBJ2-7
clone_size: many
cdr3_aa: CASSFGTYEQYF
cdr3_nt: TGTGCCAGCAGTTTCGGAACCTACGAGCAGTACTTC

v_call: TRBV28
d_call: NA
j_call: TRBJ2-7
clone_size: many
cdr3_aa: CASSLAGMGYEQYF
cdr3_nt: TGTGCCAGCAGTTTAGCGGGAATGGGGTACGAGCAGTACTTC

v_call: TRBV20-1
d_call: TRBD2
j_call: TRBJ2-2
clone_size: few
cdr3_aa: CSARDPLSGRGTGELFF
cdr3_nt: TGCAGTGCTAGAGATCCTCTTAGCGGGAGGGGGACCGGGGAGCTGTTTTTT

v_call: TRBV14
d_call: NA
j_call: TRBJ1-1
clone_size: NA
cdr3_aa: CASSQGYGLNTEAFF
cdr3_nt: TGTGCCAGCAGCCAAGGGTACGGCTTGAACACTGAAGCTTTCTTT

v_call: TRBV10-3
d_call: TRBD1
j_call: TRBJ2-7
clone_size: NA
cdr3_aa: CAISDQDRGGSYEQYF
cdr3_nt: TGTGCCATCAGTGACCAGGACAGGGGAGGGTCCTACGAGCAGTACTTC

v_call: TRBV7-2
d_call: TRBD2
j_call: TRBJ2-5
clone_size: NA
cdr3_aa: CASSQVEAGAGTQYF
cdr3_nt: TGTGCCAGCAGCCAAGTGGAAGCGGGAGCAGGGACCCAGTACTTC

v_call: TRBV25-1
d_call: NA
j_call: TRBJ2-5
clone_size: few
cdr3_aa: CASSEFDQETQYF
cdr3_nt: TGTGCCAGCAGTGAATTCGACCAGGAGACCCAGTACTTC

v_call: TRBV10-3
d_call: NA
j_call: TRBJ2-1
clone_size: many
cdr3_aa: CAISDGQLNEQFF
cdr3_nt: TGTGCCATCAGTGATGGACAGCTCAATGAGCAGTTCTTC

v_call: TRBV3-1
d_call: TRBD1
j_call: TRBJ2-7
clone_size: many
cdr3_aa: CASSQWDRTYEQYF
cdr3_nt: TGTGCCAGCAGCCAATGGGACAGAACCTACGAGCAGTACTTC

v_call: TRBV7-2
d_call: TRBD2
j_call: TRBJ2-1
clone_size: many
cdr3_aa: CASRATSVLHNEQFF
cdr3_nt: TGTGCCAGCAGAGCGACTAGCGTACTCCACAATGAGCAGTTCTTC

v_call: TRBV18
d_call: NA
j_call: TRBJ1-3
clone_size: NA
cdr3_aa: CASSPSISGNTIYF
cdr3_nt: TGTGCCAGCTCACCAAGTATCTCTGGAAACACCATATATTTT